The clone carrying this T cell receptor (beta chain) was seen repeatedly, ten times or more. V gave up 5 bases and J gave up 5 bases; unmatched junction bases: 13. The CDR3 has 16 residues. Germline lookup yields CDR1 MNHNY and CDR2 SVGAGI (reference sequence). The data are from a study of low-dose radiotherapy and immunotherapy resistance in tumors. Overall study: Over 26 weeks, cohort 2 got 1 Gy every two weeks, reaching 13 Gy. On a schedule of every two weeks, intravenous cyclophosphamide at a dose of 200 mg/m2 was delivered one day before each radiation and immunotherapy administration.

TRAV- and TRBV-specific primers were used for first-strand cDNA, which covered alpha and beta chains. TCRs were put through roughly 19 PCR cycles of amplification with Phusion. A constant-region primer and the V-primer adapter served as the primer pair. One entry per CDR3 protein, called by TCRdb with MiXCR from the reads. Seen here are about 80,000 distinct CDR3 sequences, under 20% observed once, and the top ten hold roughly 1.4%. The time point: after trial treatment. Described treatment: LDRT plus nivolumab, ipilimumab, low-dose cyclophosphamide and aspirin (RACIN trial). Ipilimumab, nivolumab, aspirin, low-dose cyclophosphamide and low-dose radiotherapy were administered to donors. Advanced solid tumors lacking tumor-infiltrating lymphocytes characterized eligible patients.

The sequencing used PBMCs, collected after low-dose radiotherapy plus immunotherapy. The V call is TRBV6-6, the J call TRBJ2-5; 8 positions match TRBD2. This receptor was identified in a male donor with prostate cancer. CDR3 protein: CASSQYRAGASETQYF. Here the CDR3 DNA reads TGTGCCAGCAGTCAATACAGAGCGGGAGCTTCGGAGACCCAGTACTTC.